One sample yielded the 10 T cell receptor beta chains listed below, sequenced in a study of blood T cell repertoires in COVID-19. Libraries were prepared by immunoSEQ multiplex PCR; TCRdb keeps only in-frame clonotypes and omits some of them. The sample lists more than 110,000 clones, 84% occurring once. The specimen was peripheral blood. Source of these receptors: a human donor in a cohort sampled during active COVID-19.

This rearrangement joins TRBV3-1 (or the pseudogene TRBV3-2) to TRBJ1-4; TRBD1 is a possible D gene (6 bases). Germline V lookup: CDR1 LGHDT, CDR2 YNNKEL (reference sequence). The CDR3 sequence is 17 residues long. Trimming took 0 bases from V and 7 from J, leaving 18 bases between them. CDR3 sequence: CASSQEGGRGFGEKLFF. The CDR3, as DNA: TGTGCCAGCAGCCAAGAGGGCGGGAGGGGGTTTGGTGAAAAACTGTTTTTT.

This chain uses TRBV5-1 with TRBJ2-5; the D gene is possibly TRBD2 (6 bases). CDR1 SGHRS and CDR2 YFSETQ come from the germline V gene. The length of the CDR3 is 13 residues. Between the trimmed V and J ends, which lost 3 bases and 1 base, there was a span of 7 bases. CDR3 DNA: TGCGCCAGCAGCTCGGGACTCCAAGAGACCCAGTACTTC. Its protein product is CASSSGLQETQYF.

The chain combines TRBV12-3 or TRBV12-4 with TRBJ1-2; TRBD1 might be the D (5 bases). The CDR3 loop spans 13 amino acids. V gave up 3 bases and J gave up 8 bases, with 13 bases separating them. Here the CDR3 DNA reads TGTGCCAGCAGTTTGCGGGACCCTAACGGCTACACCTTC. This encodes CASSLRDPNGYTF.

V is TRBV11-2 and J is TRBJ1-3; 10 bases agree with TRBD1. There are 15 residues in the CDR3. With 5 bases clipped from V and 4 bases from J, the junction kept 5 bases outside the gene matches. From germline, CDR1 is SGHAT and CDR2 FQNNGV. CDR3 DNA sequence: TGTGCCAGCAGCGCCCCGGGACAGGGGGGAAACACCATATATTTT. Amino acid sequence: CASSAPGQGGNTIYF.

The rearrangement links TRBV7-2 to TRBJ2-5; tentative D call: TRBD1 (5 bases). Germline V CDR1 and CDR2: SGHTA, FQGNSA. V was clipped by 2 bases and J by 1 base, with 8 bases between them. The CDR3 has 14 residues. CDR3: CASSLRQFQETQYF. In DNA form, the CDR3 reads TGTGCCAGCAGCTTACGACAGTTCCAAGAGACCCAGTACTTC.

This chain uses TRBV11-3 with TRBJ1-4, with 7 bases identical to TRBD1. The CDR3 length is 14 residues. Germline CDR1 is SGHNT and CDR2 is YENEEA. The V segment lost 4 bases and the J segment 3 bases; nucleotides outside the gene matches: 2. The CDR3 here is CASSSDRANEKLFF. CDR3 DNA: TGTGCCAGCAGCTCAGACAGGGCTAATGAAAAACTGTTTTTT. Using reference TRBV11-3 and TRBJ1-4 for the parts outside the CDR3, the full variable domain is EAGVVQSPRYKIIEKKQPVAFWCNPISGHNTLYWYLQNLGQGPELLIRYENEEAVDDSQLPKDRFSAERLKGVDSTLKIQPAELGDSAVYLCASSSDRANEKLFFGSGTQLSVL.

The chain combines TRBV2 with TRBJ1-6; D may be TRBD1 (5 bases). CDR1 is SNHLY and CDR2 is FYNNEI in the germline V gene. The ends were cut back, 5 bases at V and 7 bases at J, with 15 bases in the middle. This CDR3 spans 15 amino acids. CDR3 DNA sequence: TGTGCCAGCAGTCGACAGTCACCCCAAAATTCACCCCTCCACTTT. The encoded protein is CASSRQSPQNSPLHF. Combining the CDR3 with reference TRBV2 and TRBJ1-6 gives the whole variable domain EPEVTQTPSHQVTQMGQEVILRCVPISNHLYFYWYRQILGQKVEFLVSFYNNEISEKSEIFDDQFSVERPDGSNFTLKIRSTKLEDSAMYFCASSRQSPQNSPLHFGNGTRLTVT.

The rearrangement links TRBV11-3 to TRBJ2-1; no clear D. The ends were cut back, 1 base at V and 10 bases at J, with 20 bases in the middle. The CDR3 loop spans 16 amino acids. The germline V gene encodes CDR1 SGHNT and CDR2 YENEEA. The DNA of the CDR3 is TGTGCCAGCAGCTTAGTGGGCAGCAGCCCCTATTGGGAGCAGTTCTTC. Protein product: CASSLVGSSPYWEQFF.

This clone has just a few counts. The chain has TRBV28 and TRBJ2-7; no clear D. Trimming shortened V by 11 bases and J by 1 base, and 12 bases separated the two germline ends. The germline V gene has CDR1 MDHEN and CDR2 SYDVKM. This CDR3 comprises 12 residues. The chain's CDR3 is CAAARLSYEQYF. The CDR3 DNA sequence: TGTGCCGCGGCGCGCCTATCCTACGAGCAGTACTTC.

V is TRBV7-3 and J is TRBJ2-2; TRBD2 is a possible D gene (5 bases). Germline CDR1 SGHTA, CDR2 FQGTGA. The V end lost 5 bases, the J end lost 2 bases, and 9 bases lay between the germline ends. The CDR3 consists of 14 residues. For the CDR3, the DNA is TGTGCCAGCAGCCCCGGGATTAACACCGGGGAGCTGTTTTTT. Amino acid sequence: CASSPGINTGELFF.